This T cell receptor beta chain was profiled in a study of blood T cell repertoires in COVID-19. TCRdb's table, derived via immunoSEQ multiplex PCR, lists solely in-frame clones and lacks some. The table has approximately 90,000 clones, roughly 78% seen once. The CDR3 is made up of 18 amino acids. Trimming stripped 5 bases from V and 2 bases from J, with 24 bases between. Looked up from germline, CDR1 is SGHTA and CDR2 is FQGNSA. The sequenced material came from peripheral blood. This rearrangement joins TRBV7-2 to TRBJ2-5; the D gene is possibly TRBD1 (5 bases). This TCR was sampled from a woman of 80 years or more with acute or convalescent COVID-19. As DNA, the CDR3 is TGTGCCAGCAGCCCCCAGATCGTAAGGGGCACCTCACAAGAGACCCAGTACTTC. Protein sequence: CASSPQIVRGTSQETQYF.